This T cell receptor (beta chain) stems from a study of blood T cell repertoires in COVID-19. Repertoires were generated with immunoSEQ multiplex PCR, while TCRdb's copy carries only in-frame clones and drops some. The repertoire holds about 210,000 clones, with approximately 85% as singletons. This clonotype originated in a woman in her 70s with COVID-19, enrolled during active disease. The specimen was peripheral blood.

The CDR3 loop is CASIPRELAGNTEAFF. CDR3 nucleotides: TGTGCCAGCATACCAAGGGAGCTAGCAGGGAACACTGAAGCTTTCTTT. J is TRBJ1-1 and V is TRBV7-8; D gene ambiguous. The CDR3 totals 16 residues. Germline V lookup: CDR1 SGHVS, CDR2 FQNEAQ. Trimming cost V 7 bases and J 1 base, with 19 bases left between them.